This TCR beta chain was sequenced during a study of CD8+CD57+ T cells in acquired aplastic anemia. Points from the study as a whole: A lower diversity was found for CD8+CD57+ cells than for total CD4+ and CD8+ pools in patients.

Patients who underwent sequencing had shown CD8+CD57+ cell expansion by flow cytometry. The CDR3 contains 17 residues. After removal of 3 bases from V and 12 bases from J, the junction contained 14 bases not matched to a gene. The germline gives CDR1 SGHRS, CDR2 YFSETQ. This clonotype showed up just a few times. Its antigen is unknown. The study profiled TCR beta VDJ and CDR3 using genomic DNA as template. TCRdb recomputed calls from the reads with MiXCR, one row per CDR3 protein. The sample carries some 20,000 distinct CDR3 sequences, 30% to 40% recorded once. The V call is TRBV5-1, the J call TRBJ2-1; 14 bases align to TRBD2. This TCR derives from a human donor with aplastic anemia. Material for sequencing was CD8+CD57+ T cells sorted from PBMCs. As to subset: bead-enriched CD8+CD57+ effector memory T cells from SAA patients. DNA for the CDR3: TGCGCCAGCAGCTCGGGACTAGCGGGAGCCTTTTGGAATACGCAGTTCTTC. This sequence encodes CASSSGLAGAFWNTQFF.